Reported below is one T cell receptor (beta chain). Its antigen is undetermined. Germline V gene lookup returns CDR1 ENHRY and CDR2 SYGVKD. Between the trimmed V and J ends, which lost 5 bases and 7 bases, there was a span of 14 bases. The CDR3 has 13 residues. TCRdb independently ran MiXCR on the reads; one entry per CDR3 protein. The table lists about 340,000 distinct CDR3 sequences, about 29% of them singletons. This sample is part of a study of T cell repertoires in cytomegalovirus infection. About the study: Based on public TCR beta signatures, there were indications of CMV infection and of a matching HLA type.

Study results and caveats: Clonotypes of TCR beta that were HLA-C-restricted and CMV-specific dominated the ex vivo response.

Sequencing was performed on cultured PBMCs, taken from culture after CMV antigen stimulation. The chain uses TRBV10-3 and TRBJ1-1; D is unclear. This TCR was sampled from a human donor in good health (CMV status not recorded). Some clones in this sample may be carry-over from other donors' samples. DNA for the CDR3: TGTGCCATCAGTCCCACGGGCCATGATGAAGCTTTCTTT. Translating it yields CAISPTGHDEAFF.